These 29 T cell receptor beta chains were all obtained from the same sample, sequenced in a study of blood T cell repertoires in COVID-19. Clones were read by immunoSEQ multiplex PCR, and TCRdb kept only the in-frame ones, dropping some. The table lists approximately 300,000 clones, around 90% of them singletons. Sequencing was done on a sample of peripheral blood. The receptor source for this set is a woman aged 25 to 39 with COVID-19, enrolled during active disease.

CDR3 amino acids: CASTGTSVYYSTDTQYF. The CDR3 nucleotides are TGCGCCAGTACCGGGACTAGCGTCTATTACAGCACAGATACGCAGTATTTT. The V gene is TRBV5-1, the J gene TRBJ2-3; TRBD2 aligns across 10 bases. The CDR3 is 17 residues long. Germline assignment: CDR1 SGHRS and CDR2 YFSETQ. J was trimmed by 0 bases and V by 8 bases; bases with no gene match: 12.

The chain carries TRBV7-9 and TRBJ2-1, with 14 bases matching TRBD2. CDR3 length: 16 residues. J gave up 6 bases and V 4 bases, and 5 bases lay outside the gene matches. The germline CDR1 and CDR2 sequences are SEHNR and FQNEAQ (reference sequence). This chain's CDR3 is CASSWGLAGVINEQFF. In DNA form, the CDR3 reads TGTGCCAGCAGCTGGGGACTAGCGGGAGTCATCAATGAGCAGTTCTTC.

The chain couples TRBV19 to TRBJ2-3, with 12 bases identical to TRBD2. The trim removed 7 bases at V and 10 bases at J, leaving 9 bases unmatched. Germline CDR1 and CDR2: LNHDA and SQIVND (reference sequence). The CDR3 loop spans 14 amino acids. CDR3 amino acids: CASTEGTSGYPQYF. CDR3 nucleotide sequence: TGTGCCAGTACCGAAGGGACTAGCGGGTATCCGCAGTATTTT.

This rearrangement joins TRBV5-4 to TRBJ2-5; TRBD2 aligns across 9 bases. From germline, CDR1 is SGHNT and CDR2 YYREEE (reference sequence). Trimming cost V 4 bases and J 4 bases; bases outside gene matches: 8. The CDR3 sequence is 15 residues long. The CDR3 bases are TGTGCCAGCAGCCCCGCGAATAGCGGGAGAGAGACCCAGTACTTC. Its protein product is CASSPANSGRETQYF.

For the CDR3, the DNA is TGTGCCAGCAGCCCGTCTGGGGGAGGGGGGACTGAAGCTTTCTTT. Protein product: CASSPSGGGGTEAFF. The chain joins TRBV6-4 to TRBJ1-1; possible D gene TRBD1, 6 bases. The ends were cut back, 6 bases at V and 5 bases at J, with 19 bases in the middle. Germline CDR1 MRHNA, CDR2 SNTAGT. This CDR3 contains 15 residues.

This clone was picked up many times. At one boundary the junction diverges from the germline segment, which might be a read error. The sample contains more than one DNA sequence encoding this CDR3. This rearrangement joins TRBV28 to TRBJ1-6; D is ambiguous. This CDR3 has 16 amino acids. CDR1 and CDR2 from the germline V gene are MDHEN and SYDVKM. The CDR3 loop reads CASSLSYRSYNSPLHF. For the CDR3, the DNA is TGTGCCAGCAGCTTATCCTACCGCTCCTATAATTCACCCCTCCACTTT.

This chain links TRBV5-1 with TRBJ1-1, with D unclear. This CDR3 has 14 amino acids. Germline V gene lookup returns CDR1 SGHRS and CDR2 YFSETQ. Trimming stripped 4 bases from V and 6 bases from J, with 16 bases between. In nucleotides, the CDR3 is TGCGCCAGCAGCCCGCTTTTAGTTAGATCTGAAGCTTTCTTT. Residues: CASSPLLVRSEAFF. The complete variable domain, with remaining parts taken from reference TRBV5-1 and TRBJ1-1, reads KAGVTQTPRYLIKTRGQQVTLSCSPISGHRSVSWYQQTPGQGLQFLFEYFSETQRNKGNFPGRFSGRQFSNSRSEMNVSTLELGDSALYLCASSPLLVRSEAFFGQGTRLTVV.

CDR3 DNA: TGTGCCAGCAGTATTTTAGGACAGTCTGACTACGAGCAGTACTTC. It translates to CASSILGQSDYEQYF. The rearrangement links TRBV28 to TRBJ2-7; weak D call: TRBD1 (6 bases). The length of the CDR3 is 15 residues. CDR1 is MDHEN and CDR2 is SYDVKM in the germline V gene. V was pared by 5 bases and J by 3 bases, with 17 bases between.

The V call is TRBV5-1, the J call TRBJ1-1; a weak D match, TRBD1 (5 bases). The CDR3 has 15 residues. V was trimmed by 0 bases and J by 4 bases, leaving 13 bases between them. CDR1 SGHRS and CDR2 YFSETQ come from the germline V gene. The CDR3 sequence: CASSLGIRASTEAFF. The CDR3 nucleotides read TGCGCCAGCAGCTTGGGGATCAGGGCGAGCACTGAAGCTTTCTTT.

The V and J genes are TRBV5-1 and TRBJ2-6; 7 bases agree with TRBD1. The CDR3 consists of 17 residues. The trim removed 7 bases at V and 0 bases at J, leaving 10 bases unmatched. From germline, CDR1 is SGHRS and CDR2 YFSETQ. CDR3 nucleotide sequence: TGCGCCAGCTTGGGTCGGGACAGAGACTCTGGGGCCAACGTCCTGACTTTC. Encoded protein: CASLGRDRDSGANVLTF.

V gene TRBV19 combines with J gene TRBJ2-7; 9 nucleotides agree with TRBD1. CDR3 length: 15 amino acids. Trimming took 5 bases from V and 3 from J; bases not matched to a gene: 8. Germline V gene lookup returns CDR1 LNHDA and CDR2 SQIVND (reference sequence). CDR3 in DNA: TGTGCCAGTAGTTCCGAGGGACAGGGCCGCTACGAGCAGTACTTC. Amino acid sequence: CASSSEGQGRYEQYF.

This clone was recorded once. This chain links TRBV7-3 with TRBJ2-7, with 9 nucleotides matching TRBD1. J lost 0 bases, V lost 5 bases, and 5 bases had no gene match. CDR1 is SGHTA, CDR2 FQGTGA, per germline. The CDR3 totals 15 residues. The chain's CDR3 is CASSPTGGSSYEQYF. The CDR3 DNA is TGTGCCAGCAGCCCGACAGGGGGGAGCTCCTACGAGCAGTACTTC.

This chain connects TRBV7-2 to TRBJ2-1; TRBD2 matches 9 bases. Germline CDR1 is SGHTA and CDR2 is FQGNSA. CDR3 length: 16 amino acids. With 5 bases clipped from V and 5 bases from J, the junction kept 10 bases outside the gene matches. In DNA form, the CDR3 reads TGTGCCAGCAGCAAGCTGGGCGGGAGGGCCCACAATGAGCAGTTCTTC. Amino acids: CASSKLGGRAHNEQFF.

The CDR3 DNA is TGTGCCAGCAGCTCCGCGGGCCGTAGCACAGATACGCAGTATTTT. It encodes CASSSAGRSTDTQYF. The chain employs TRBV5-4 and TRBJ2-3; a possible D gene is TRBD2 (5 bases). V was shortened by 3 bases and J by 0 bases, with 11 bases between the two germline ends. The germline CDR1 and CDR2 sequences are SGHNT and YYREEE (reference sequence). CDR3 size: 15 residues.

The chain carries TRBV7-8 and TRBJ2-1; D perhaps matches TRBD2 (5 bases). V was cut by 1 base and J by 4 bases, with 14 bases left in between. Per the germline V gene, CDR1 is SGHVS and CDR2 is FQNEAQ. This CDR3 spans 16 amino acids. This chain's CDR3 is CASSLVGGLIYNEQFF. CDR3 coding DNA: TGTGCCAGCAGCTTAGTAGGCGGGTTGATATACAATGAGCAGTTCTTC.

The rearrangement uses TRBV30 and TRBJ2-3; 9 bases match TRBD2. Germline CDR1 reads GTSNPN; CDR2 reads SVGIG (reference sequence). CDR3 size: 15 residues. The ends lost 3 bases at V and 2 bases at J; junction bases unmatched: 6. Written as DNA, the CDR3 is TGTGCCTGGAGGTCCCTAGCGGGAAACACAGATACGCAGTATTTT. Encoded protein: CAWRSLAGNTDTQYF.

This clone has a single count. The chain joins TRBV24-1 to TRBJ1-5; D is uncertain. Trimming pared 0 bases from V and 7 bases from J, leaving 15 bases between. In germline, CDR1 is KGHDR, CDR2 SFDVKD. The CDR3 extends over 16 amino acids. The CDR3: CATSDLGRGLRQPQHF. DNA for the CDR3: TGTGCCACCAGTGATTTGGGTCGAGGGTTACGGCAGCCCCAGCATTTT.

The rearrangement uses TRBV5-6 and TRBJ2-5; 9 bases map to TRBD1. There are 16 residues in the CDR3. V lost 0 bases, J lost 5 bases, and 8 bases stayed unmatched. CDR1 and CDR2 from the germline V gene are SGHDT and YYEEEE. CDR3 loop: CASSLAQGTGRETQYF. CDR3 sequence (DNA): TGTGCCAGCAGCTTGGCGCAGGGGACAGGGAGGGAGACCCAGTACTTC.

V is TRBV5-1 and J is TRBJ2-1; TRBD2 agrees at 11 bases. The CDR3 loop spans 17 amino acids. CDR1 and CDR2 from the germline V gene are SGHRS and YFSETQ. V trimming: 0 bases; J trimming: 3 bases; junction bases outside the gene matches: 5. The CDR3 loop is CASSLGALAGGYNEQFF. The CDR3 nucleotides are TGCGCCAGCAGCTTGGGAGCCCTAGCGGGAGGCTACAATGAGCAGTTCTTC.

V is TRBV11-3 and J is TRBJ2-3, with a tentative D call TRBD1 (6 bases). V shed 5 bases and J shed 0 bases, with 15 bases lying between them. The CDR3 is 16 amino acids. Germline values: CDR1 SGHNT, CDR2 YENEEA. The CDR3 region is CASSGAGQRSTDTQYF. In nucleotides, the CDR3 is TGTGCCAGCAGCGGGGCCGGACAGAGAAGCACAGATACGCAGTATTTT.

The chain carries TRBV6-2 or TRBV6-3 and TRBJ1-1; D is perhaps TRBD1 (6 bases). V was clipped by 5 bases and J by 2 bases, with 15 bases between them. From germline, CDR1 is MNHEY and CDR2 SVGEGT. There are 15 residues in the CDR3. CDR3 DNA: TGTGCCAGCAGTCCGCAGGGACAAGTAAACACTGAAGCTTTCTTT. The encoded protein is CASSPQGQVNTEAFF.

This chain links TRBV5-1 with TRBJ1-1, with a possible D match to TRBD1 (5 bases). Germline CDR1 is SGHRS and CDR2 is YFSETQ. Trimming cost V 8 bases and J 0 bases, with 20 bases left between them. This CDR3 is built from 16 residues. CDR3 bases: TGCGCCAGTTCTGCCGACAGCATACGTCTGAACACTGAAGCTTTCTTT. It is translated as CASSADSIRLNTEAFF.

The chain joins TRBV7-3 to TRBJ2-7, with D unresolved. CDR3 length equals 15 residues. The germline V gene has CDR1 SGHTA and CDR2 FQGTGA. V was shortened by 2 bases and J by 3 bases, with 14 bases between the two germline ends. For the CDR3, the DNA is TGTGCCAGCAGCTTACAAGGCCAGAACTACTACGAGCAGTACTTC. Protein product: CASSLQGQNYYEQYF.

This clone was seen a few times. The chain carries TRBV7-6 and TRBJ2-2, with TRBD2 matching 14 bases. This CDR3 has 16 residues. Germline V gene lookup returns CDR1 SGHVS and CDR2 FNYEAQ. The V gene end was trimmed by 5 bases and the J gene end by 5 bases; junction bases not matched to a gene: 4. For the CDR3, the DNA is TGTGCCAGCAGCCTGGGACTAGCGGGAGCAACCGGGGAGCTGTTTTTT. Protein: CASSLGLAGATGELFF. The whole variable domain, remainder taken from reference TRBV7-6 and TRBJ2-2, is GAGVSQSPRYKVTKRGQDVALRCDPISGHVSLYWYRQALGQGPEFLTYFNYEAQQDKSGLPNDRFSAERPEGSISTLTIQRTEQRDSAMYRCASSLGLAGATGELFFGEGSRLTVL.

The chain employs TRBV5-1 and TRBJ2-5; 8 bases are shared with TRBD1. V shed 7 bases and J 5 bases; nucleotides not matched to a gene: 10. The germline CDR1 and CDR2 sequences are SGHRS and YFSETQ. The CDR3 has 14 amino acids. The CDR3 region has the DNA TGCGCCAGCCAGATTACAGGGGGTTGGGAGACCCAGTACTTC. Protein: CASQITGGWETQYF.

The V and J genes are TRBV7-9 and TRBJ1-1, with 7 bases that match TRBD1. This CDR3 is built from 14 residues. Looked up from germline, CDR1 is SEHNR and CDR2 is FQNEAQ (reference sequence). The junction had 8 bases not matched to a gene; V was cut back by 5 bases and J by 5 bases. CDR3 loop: CASSRDRAGTEAFF. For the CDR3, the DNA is TGTGCCAGCAGCCGAGACAGGGCGGGGACTGAAGCTTTCTTT.

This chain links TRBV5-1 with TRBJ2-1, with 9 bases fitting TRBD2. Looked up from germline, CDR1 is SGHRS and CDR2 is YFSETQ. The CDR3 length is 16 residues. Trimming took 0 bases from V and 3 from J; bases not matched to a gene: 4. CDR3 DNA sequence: TGCGCCAGCAGCTTGGTCGCGGGAGGGGTCTACAATGAGCAGTTCTTC. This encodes CASSLVAGGVYNEQFF.

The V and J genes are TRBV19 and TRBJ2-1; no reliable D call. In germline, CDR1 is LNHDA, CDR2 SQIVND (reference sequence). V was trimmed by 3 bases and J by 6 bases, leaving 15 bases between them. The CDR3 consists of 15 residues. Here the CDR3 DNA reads TGTGCCAGTAGTATGACCCTGGGCCCTGGCAATGAGCAGTTCTTC. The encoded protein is CASSMTLGPGNEQFF. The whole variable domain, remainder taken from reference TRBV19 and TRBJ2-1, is DGGITQSPKYLFRKEGQNVTLSCEQNLNHDAMYWYRQDPGQGLRLIYYSQIVNDFQKGDIAEGYSVSREKKESFPLTVTSAQKNPTAFYLCASSMTLGPGNEQFFGPGTRLTVL.

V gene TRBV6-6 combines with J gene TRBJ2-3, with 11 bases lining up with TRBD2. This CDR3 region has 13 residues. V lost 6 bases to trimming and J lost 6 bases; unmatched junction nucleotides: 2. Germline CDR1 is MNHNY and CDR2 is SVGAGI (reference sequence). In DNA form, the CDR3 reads TGTGCCAGCAGCAGGACTAGCGGGGATACGCAGTATTTT. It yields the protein CASSRTSGDTQYF.